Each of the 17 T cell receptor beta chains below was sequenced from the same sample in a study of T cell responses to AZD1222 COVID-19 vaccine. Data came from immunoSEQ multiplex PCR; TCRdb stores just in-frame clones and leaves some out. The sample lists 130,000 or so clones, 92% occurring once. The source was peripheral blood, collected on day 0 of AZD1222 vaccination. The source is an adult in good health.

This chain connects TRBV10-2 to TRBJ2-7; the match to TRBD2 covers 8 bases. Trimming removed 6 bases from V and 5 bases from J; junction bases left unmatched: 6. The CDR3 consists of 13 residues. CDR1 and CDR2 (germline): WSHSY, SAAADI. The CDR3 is CASRVAGGDEQYF. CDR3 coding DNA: TGCGCCAGCAGGGTGGCGGGGGGCGACGAGCAGTACTTC.

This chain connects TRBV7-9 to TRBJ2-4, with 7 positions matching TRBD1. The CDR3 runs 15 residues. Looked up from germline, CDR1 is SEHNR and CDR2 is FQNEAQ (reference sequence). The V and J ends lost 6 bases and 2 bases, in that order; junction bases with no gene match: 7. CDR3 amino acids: CASRETGDTKNIQYF. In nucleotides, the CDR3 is TGTGCCAGCAGGGAAACAGGGGACACCAAAAACATTCAGTACTTC.

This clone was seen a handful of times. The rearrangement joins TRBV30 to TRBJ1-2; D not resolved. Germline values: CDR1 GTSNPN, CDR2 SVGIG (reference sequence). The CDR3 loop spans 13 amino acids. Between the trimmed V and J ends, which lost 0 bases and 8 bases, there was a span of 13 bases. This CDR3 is CAWSVLTDQGYTF. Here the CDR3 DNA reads TGTGCCTGGAGTGTACTGACGGACCAAGGCTACACCTTC.

Here the CDR3 DNA reads TGTGCCAGCAGCTTTGGCACAATTTCCTACGAGCAGTACTTC. Residues: CASSFGTISYEQYF. V gene TRBV7-2 combines with J gene TRBJ2-7; D gene unclear. The CDR3 has 14 residues. The V end was cut by 3 bases, the J end by 1 base, with 10 bases between. The germline CDR1 and CDR2 sequences are SGHTA and FQGNSA.

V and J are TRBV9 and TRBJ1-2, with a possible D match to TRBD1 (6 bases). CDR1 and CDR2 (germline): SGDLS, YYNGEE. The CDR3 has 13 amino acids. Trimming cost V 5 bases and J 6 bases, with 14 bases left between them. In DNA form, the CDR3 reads TGTGCCAGCAGGCCCCAGGGGAGGAATGGCTACACCTTC. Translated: CASRPQGRNGYTF.

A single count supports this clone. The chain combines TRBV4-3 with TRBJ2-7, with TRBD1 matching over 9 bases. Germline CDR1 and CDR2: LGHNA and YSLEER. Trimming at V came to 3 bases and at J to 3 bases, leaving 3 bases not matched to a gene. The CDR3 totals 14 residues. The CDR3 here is CASSHGTGNYEQYF. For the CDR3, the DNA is TGCGCCAGCAGCCACGGGACAGGGAACTACGAGCAGTACTTC.

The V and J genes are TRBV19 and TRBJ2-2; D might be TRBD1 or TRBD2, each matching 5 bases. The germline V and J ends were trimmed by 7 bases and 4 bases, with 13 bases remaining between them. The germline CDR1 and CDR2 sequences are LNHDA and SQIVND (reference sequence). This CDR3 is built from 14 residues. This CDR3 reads CASTGLGATGELFF. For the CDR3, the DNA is TGTGCCAGTACGGGGTTAGGGGCCACCGGGGAGCTGTTTTTT.

The CDR3 DNA reads as TGCGCCAGCAGCTTGGAGGCTCCAGAGGATGGCTACACCTTC. This encodes CASSLEAPEDGYTF. This chain links TRBV5-1 with TRBJ1-2; D gene ambiguous. Trimming pared 0 bases from V and 6 bases from J, leaving 12 bases between. Germline lookup yields CDR1 SGHRS and CDR2 YFSETQ. The CDR3 extends over 14 amino acids.

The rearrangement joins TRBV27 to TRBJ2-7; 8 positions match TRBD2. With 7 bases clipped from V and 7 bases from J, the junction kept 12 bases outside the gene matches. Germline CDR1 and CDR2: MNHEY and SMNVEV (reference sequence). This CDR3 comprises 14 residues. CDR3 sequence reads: CASTSWTSLTEQYF. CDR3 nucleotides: TGTGCCAGCACTTCATGGACTAGCCTAACGGAGCAGTACTTC.

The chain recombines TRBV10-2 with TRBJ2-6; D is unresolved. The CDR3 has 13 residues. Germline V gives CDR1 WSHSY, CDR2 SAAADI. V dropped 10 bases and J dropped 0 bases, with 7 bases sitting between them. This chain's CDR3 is CATTLSGANVLTF. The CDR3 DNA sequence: TGCGCCACTACACTCTCTGGGGCCAACGTCCTGACTTTC.

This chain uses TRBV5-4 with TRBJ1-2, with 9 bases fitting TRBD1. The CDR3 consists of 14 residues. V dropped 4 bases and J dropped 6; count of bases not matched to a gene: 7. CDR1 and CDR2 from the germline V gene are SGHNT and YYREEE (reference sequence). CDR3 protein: CASSLFRTGDGYTF. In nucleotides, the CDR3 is TGTGCCAGCAGCCTCTTCCGGACAGGGGATGGCTACACCTTC.

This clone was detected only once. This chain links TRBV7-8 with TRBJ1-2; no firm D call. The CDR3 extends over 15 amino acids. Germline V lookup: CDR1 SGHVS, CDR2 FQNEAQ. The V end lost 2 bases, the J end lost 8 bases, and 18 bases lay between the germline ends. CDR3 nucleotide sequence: TGTGCCAGCAGCTTAAGTGTGCGAATGCAGGAAGGCTACACCTTC. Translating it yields CASSLSVRMQEGYTF. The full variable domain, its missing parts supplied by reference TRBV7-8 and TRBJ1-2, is GAGVSQSPRYKVAKRGQDVALRCDPISGHVSLFWYQQALGQGPEFLTYFQNEAQLDKSGLPSDRFFAERPEGSVSTLKIQRTQQEDSAVYLCASSLSVRMQEGYTFGSGTRLTVV.

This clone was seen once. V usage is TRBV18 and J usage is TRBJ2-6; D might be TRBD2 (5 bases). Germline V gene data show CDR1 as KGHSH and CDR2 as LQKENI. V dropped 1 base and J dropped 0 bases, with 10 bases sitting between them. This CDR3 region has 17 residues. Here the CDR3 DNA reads TGTGCCAGCTCACCACGGAACGACTACTCTGGGGCCAACGTCCTGACTTTC. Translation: CASSPRNDYSGANVLTF.

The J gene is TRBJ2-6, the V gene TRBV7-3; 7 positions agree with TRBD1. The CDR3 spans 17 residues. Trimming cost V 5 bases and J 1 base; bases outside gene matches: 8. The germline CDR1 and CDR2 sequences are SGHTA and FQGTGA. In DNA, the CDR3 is TGTGCCAGCAGCCGCACCGGGACAGCGTCTGGGGCCAACGTCCTGACTTTC. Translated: CASSRTGTASGANVLTF.

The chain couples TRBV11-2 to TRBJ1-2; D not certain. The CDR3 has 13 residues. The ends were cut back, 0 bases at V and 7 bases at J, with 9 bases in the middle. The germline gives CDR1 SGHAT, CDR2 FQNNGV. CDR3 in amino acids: CASSLDRVRGYTF. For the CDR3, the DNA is TGTGCCAGCAGCTTAGATAGGGTGCGTGGCTACACCTTC.

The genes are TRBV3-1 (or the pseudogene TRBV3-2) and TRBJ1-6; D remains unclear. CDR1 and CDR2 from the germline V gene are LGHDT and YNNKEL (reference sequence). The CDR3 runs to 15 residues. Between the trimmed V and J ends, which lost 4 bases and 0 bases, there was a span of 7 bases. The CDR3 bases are TGTGCCAGCAGCCCCGGAGCCTCCTATAATTCACCCCTCCACTTT. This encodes CASSPGASYNSPLHF.

This CDR3 is CASRGDTPNQPQHF. The CDR3 DNA is TGTGCCAGCCGGGGGGACACCCCAAATCAGCCCCAGCATTTT. The V gene is TRBV2, the J gene TRBJ1-5; D is possibly TRBD1 (6 bases). Germline values: CDR1 SNHLY, CDR2 FYNNEI. This CDR3 contains 14 residues. The V gene lost 8 bases and the J gene lost 4 bases, with 15 bases spanning the gap.